This T cell receptor (beta chain) was sequenced for a study of cytomegalovirus exposure and HLA in healthy donors. Germline V gene data show CDR1 as MNHEY and CDR2 as SVGAGI. With 4 bases clipped from V and 0 bases from J, the junction kept 8 bases outside the gene matches. CDR3 length equals 16 residues. The PCR was carried out with 60 Vbeta primers and 13 Jbeta primers. The assay was immunoSEQ multiplex PCR, and TCRdb's table has in-frame clones only and misses some. The sample yields about 120,000 clones, approximately 72% seen once. This chain uses TRBV6-5 with TRBJ1-1, with 7 positions matching TRBD1. Source material: PBMCs. The TCR was taken from a man between 18 and 29 years old in good health and CMV-seronegative. The CDR3 DNA follows: TGTGCCAGCAGTTCCCCGCGACAGGGTTTGAACACTGAAGCTTTCTTT. This encodes CASSSPRQGLNTEAFF.